The clone carrying this T cell receptor (beta chain) was detected ten times or more. Its antigen is as yet unknown. The data belong to a study of blood T cells in healthy people across ages. Study-wide results and limits: Researchers deemed the diversity estimates from one million T cells underestimates. Changes seen in expanded clonotypes were possibly confounded by donor CMV status left unknown.

Alongside a J-beta primer mix, a sample-barcoded 5' primer served in a second PCR lasting about 7 to 11 cycles. Each cDNA molecule was tagged by a template-switch adaptor with 12 random nucleotides. TCRdb independently ran MiXCR on the 5' RACE reads; one entry per CDR3 protein. Of hundreds of thousands of distinct CDR3 sequences detected, roughly 21% appear once; the ten largest clones hold 3% to 4.5%. Germline V lookup: CDR1 SGHDN, CDR2 FVKESK. CDR3 length equals 16 residues. V shed 0 bases and J shed 3 bases, with 12 bases lying between them. This chain connects TRBV14 to TRBJ2-4; D is possibly TRBD2 (5 bases). The clonotype comes from a man aged 70 or older in good health. The source material was blood. The CDR3 coding sequence is TGTGCCAGCAGCCAAGAAGAGGGAGAGGTCAAAAACATTCAGTACTTC. This encodes CASSQEEGEVKNIQYF.